The TCR beta chain described here comes from a study of identical twins. Points from the study as a whole: Weaker excess twin sharing was seen among beta out-of-frame sequences. Twin pairs' shared out-of-frame alpha sequences were enriched in low generation probability.

This clonotype came up a few times. Its antigen remains unidentified. V was pared by 5 bases and J by 4 bases, with 3 bases of the junction left unmatched. The CDR3 spans 13 residues. The germline V gene has CDR1 DFQATT and CDR2 SNEGSKA (reference sequence). Each donor was a healthy Caucasian. A universal primer site was added by template switching, and unique molecular identifiers were carried by the cDNA. Each CDR3 protein gets one entry after TCRdb re-called the 5' RACE reads with MiXCR. The sample lists 1.5 million to 2 million distinct CDR3 sequences; about 31% were seen once. The V and J genes are TRBV20-1 and TRBJ2-3; TRBD1 agrees at 10 bases. The sequencing sample was made of cord blood. This sequence was found in a newborn girl in good health. CDR3 in amino acids: CSAGTGVPDTQYF. The CDR3 DNA is TGCAGTGCTGGGACAGGGGTACCAGATACGCAGTATTTT.